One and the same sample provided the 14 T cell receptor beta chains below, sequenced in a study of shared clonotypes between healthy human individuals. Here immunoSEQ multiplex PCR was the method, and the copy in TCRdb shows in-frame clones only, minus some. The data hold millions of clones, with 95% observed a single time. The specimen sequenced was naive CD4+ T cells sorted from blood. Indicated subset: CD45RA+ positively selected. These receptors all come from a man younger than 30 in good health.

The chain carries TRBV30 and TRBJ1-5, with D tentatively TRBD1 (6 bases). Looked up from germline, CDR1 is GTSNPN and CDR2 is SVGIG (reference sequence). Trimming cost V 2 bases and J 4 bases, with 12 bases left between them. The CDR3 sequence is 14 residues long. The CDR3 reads CAWSLVGGNQPQHF. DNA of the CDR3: TGTGCCTGGAGTCTTGTAGGGGGTAATCAGCCCCAGCATTTT.

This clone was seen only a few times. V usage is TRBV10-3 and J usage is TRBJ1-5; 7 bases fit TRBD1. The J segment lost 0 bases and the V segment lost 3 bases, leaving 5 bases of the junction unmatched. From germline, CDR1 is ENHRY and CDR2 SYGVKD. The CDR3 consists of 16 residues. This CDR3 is CAISDVQGFSNQPQHF. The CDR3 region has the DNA TGTGCCATCAGTGACGTACAGGGGTTTAGCAATCAGCCCCAGCATTTT.

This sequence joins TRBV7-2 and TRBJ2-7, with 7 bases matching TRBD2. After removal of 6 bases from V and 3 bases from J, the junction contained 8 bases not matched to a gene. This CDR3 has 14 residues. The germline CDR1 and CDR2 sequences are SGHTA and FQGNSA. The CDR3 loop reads CASRGSGTGYEQYF. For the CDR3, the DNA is TGTGCCAGCAGGGGGAGCGGGACGGGCTACGAGCAGTACTTC.

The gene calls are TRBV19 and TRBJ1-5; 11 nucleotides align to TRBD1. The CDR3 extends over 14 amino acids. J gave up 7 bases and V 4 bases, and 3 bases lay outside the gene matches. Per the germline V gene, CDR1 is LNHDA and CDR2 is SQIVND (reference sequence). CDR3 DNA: TGTGCCAGTAGTAACGGACAGGGGGCCCAGCCCCAGCATTTT. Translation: CASSNGQGAQPQHF.

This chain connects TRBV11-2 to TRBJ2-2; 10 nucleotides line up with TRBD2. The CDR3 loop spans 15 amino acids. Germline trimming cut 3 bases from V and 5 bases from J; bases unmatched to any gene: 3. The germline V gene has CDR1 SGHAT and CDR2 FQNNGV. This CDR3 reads CASSFTSGATGELFF. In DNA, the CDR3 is TGTGCCAGCAGCTTCACTAGCGGGGCGACCGGGGAGCTGTTTTTT.

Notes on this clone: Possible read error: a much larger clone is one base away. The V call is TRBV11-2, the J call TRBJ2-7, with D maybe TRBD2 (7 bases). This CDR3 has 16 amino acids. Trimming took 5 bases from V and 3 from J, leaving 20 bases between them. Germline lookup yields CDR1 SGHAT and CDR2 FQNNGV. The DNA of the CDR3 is TGTGCCAGCAGCCCCGGAGGGCGGGGGCTCTTCTACGAGCAGTACTTC. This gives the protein CASSPGGRGLFYEQYF.

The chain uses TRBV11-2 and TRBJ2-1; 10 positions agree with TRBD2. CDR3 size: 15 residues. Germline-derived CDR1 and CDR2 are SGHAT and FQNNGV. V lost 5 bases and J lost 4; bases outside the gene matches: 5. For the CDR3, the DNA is TGTGCCAGCAGCCCAGCGGGGGGGACGTACAATGAGCAGTTCTTC. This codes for CASSPAGGTYNEQFF.

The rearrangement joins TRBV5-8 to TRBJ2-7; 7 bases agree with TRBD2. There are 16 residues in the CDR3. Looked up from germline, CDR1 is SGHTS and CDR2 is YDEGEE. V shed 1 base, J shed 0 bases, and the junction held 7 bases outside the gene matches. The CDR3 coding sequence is TGTGCCAGCAGCTTGCGCTGGACTAGTTCCTCCTACGAGCAGTACTTC. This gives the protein CASSLRWTSSSYEQYF. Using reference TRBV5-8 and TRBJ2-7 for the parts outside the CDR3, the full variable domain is EAGVTQSPTHLIKTRGQQATLRCSPISGHTSVYWYQQALGLGLQFLLWYDEGEERNRGNFPPRFSGRQFPNYSSELNVNALELEDSALYLCASSLRWTSSSYEQYFGPGTRLTVT.

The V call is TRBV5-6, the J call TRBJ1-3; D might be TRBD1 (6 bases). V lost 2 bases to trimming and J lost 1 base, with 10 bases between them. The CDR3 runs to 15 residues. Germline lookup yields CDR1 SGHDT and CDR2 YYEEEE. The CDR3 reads CASSFGTLSGNTIYF. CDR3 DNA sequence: TGTGCCAGCAGCTTCGGGACACTGTCTGGAAACACCATATATTTT.

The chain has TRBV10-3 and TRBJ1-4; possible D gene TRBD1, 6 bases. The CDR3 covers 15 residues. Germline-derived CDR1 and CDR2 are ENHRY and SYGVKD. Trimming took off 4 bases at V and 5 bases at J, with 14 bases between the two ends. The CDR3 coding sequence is TGTGCCATCAGTGGGGGGACGGGGACAAATGAAAAACTGTTTTTT. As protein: CAISGGTGTNEKLFF.

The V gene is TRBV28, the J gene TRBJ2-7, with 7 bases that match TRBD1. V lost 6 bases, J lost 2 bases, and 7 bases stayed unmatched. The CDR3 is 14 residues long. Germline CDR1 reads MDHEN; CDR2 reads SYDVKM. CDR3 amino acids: CASRTQGRPYEQYF. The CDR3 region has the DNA TGTGCCAGCAGGACACAGGGGAGACCCTACGAGCAGTACTTC.

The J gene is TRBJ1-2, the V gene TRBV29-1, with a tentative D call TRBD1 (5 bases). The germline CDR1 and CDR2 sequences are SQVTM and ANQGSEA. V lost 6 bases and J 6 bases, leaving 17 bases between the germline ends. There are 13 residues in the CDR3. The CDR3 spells CSVLDTALDGYTF. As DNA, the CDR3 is TGCAGCGTCCTGGACACGGCCCTCGATGGCTACACCTTC.

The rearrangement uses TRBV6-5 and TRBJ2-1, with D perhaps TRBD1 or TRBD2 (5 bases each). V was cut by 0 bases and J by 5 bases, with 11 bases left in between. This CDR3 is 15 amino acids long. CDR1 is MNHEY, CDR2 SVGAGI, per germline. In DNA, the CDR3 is TGTGCCAGCAGTTACTCTGGGACGGGCCACAATGAGCAGTTCTTC. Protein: CASSYSGTGHNEQFF.

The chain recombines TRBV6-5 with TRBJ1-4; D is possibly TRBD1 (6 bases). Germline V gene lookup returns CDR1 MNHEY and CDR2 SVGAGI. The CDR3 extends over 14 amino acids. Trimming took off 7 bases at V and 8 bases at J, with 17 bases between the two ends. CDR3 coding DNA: TGTGCCAGCAAAGCAGGGGCAGCTCGGGAAAAACTGTTTTTT. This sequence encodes CASKAGAAREKLFF.